This T cell receptor (beta chain) was identified in a study of Ad26.COV2.S vaccination and SARS-CoV-2 variants. Across the study: Ad26.COV2.S, an intramuscular injection, was given once or twice 56 days apart.

Treatment: roughly 18 received Ad26.COV2.S at low or high dose, single or two shots; 5 received placebo; per-sample allocation not given. Each sample was drawn 63 days after the first injection (of vaccine or placebo). Regarding this clone: Antigen specificity is unknown.

Study-level results: The breadth of spike-specific CD8+ and CD4+ T cell responses after vaccination was reportedly substantial. Recipients given vaccine exceeded placebo recipients in spike-specific TCR breadth.

Germline lookup yields CDR1 KGHSH and CDR2 LQKENI. V lost 1 base and J lost 10, with 13 bases in between. This CDR3 comprises 13 residues. Some clones are missing from TCRdb's copy, which holds only in-frame ones; the method was immunoSEQ multiplex PCR. Of 300,000 to 350,000 clones in the sample, roughly 90% were seen once. This TCR came from a person between 18 and 60 years old who received the Ad26.COV2.S COVID-19 vaccine or a placebo. Material: peripheral blood, obtained in a trial of Ad26.COV2.S vaccine versus placebo. This chain joins TRBV18 and TRBJ1-2, with a tentative D call TRBD1 (5 bases). CDR3 region: CASSPQERGLYTF. The CDR3 coding sequence is TGTGCCAGCTCACCACAAGAGCGGGGACTCTACACCTTC.